This T cell receptor beta chain was captured in a study of monozygotic twins with inflammatory bowel disease. Study conclusions and caveats: Concordance status among twins (concordant versus discordant) showed no link to repertoire similarity, possibly from limited power. Evidence did not back any single strong signal or clonotype linked to IBD.

With respect to this clonotype: Its matching antigen is unknown.

Every TCR library consumed about 3,800 ng of total RNA. Eight cDNA synthesis reactions were run for every sample. TCRdb re-called the 5' RACE reads and catalogs CDR3 proteins one per entry, DNA excluded. In total, the table holds approximately 330,000 distinct CDR3 sequences. Germline V gene sequence: CDR1 DFQATT, CDR2 SNEGSKA (reference sequence). The CDR3 extends over 13 amino acids. The sequencing sample was made of blood. The J gene is TRBJ2-7, the V gene TRBV20-1; as DNA is missing, the TRBD1 call by TCRdb cannot be tested. This TCR was sampled from a human donor with ulcerative colitis or Crohn's disease, or a healthy co-twin of an affected twin (not recorded which). CDR3: CSASGTDSYEQYF.